This entry describes one T cell receptor (beta chain). This sample was included in a study of T cell changes during pregnancy in multiple sclerosis. CDR1 is SEHNR, CDR2 FQNEAQ, per germline (reference sequence). CDR3 length equals 14 residues. J lost 7 bases, V lost 5 bases, and 10 bases had no gene match. The protocol was immunoSEQ multiplex PCR, while the TCRdb copy is restricted to in-frame clones and leaves out a portion. The data show about 59,000 clones, with about 94% seen just once and less than 3% held by the top ten. The clonotype originates from a female donor with multiple sclerosis, enrolled in a pregnancy study. V and J are TRBV7-9 and TRBJ2-7; 8 bases agree with TRBD1. The material sequenced was CD8+ T cells from peripheral blood mononuclear cells, taken after pregnancy. CDR3 sequence reads: CASSPLGQGEEQYF. CDR3 coding DNA: TGTGCCAGCAGCCCTCTTGGACAGGGCGAGGAGCAGTACTTC.